Detailed here is one T cell receptor beta chain. Cohorts were assigned according to the clinical history that participants reported. This specimen belongs to a study of blood T cell repertoires in COVID-19. Only in-frame clones appear in the TCRdb table, and some are missing; sequencing was by immunoSEQ multiplex PCR. The sample shows about 86,000 clones, around 89% of them seen only once. The germline V gene has CDR1 SGHTA and CDR2 FQGNSA. The V gene lost 1 base and the J gene lost 9 bases, with 20 bases spanning the gap. The CDR3 spans 16 residues. This receptor was taken from a woman between 45 and 60 years old with acute COVID-19. Sequenced material: PBMCs or T cells enriched from blood (not recorded which). The chain employs TRBV7-2 and TRBJ2-3; maybe TRBD2 (5 bases). CDR3 sequence reads: CASSLEVGGPLGTQYF. The CDR3 DNA follows: TGTGCCAGCAGCTTAGAGGTCGGCGGGCCGTTAGGGACGCAGTATTTT.